These 5 T cell receptor beta chains were all obtained from the same sample, sequenced in a study of T-cell reconstitution after alpha-beta-depleted transplantation in children. Preparation of the TCRbeta library used unique molecular identifiers. TCRdb used MiXCR to reprocess the PCR reads, holding one entry per CDR3 protein. The table has almost 600,000 distinct CDR3 sequences, over 20% seen once. The sequenced sample was PBMCs, obtained before TCRalphabeta/CD19-depleted stem cell transplant. The receptors shown here come from a boy less than two years old with Wiskott-Aldrich syndrome, due to receive a stem cell transplant.

Only a few counts were recorded for this clonotype. The rearrangement links TRBV7-2 to TRBJ1-3; 7 bases map to TRBD1. The CDR3 contains 17 residues. The germline gives CDR1 SGHTA, CDR2 FQGNSA. The junction had 6 bases not matched to a gene; V was cut back by 0 bases and J by 1 base. CDR3 in amino acids: CASSLASGRGSGNTIYF. CDR3 bases: TGTGCCAGCAGCTTAGCGTCCGGCAGGGGGTCTGGAAACACCATATATTTT.

The chain is built from TRBV11-2 and TRBJ1-1; D call uncertain. This CDR3 contains 13 residues. Trimming pared 5 bases from V and 3 bases from J, leaving 10 bases between. Germline-derived CDR1 and CDR2 are SGHAT and FQNNGV. The CDR3 coding sequence is TGTGCCAGCAGCATGAGGGAATACACTGAAGCTTTCTTT. Its protein product is CASSMREYTEAFF.

V and J are TRBV10-2 and TRBJ1-1; no firm D call. V lost 6 bases to trimming and J lost 4 bases, with 12 bases between them. The CDR3 is 13 amino acids. Germline assignment: CDR1 WSHSY and CDR2 SAAADI. CDR3 nucleotides: TGCGCCAGCAGAGAGCCGGGTGCCACTGAAGCTTTCTTT. Amino acids: CASREPGATEAFF.

The chain couples TRBV10-3 to TRBJ1-1, with D perhaps TRBD1 (6 bases). Germline V gives CDR1 ENHRY, CDR2 SYGVKD. The CDR3 covers 12 residues. V lost 5 bases, J lost 14 bases, and 18 bases lay in between. CDR3 loop: CAISQINREAFF. The CDR3 coding sequence is TGTGCCATCAGTCAAATTAACAGGGAGGCGTTCTTT.

V is TRBV10-3 and J is TRBJ1-3; D unresolved. Deletions cut 10 bases from V and 0 bases from J, with 19 bases between. The length of the CDR3 is 16 residues. CDR1 is ENHRY, CDR2 SYGVKD, per germline. CDR3 in DNA: TGTGCCAGCACACCGGTCTCTCCTAACTCTGGAAACACCATATATTTT. Amino acids: CASTPVSPNSGNTIYF.